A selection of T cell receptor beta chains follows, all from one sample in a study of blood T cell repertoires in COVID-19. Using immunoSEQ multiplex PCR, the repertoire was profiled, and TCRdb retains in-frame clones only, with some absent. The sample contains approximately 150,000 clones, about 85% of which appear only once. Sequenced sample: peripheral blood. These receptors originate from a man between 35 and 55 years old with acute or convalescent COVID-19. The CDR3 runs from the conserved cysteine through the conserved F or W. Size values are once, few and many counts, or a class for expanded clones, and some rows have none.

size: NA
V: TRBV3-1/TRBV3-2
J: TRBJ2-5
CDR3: CASSQERGFETQYF

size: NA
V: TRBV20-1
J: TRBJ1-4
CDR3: CSARGTEKLFF

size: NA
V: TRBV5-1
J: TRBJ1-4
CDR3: CASSGADRGYEKLFF

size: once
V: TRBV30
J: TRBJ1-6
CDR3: CAWSVGGLMGSPLHF

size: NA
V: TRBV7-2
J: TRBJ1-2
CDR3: CASNLGTGPGQNNGYTF

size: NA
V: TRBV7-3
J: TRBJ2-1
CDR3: CASSSTGGAGDEQFF

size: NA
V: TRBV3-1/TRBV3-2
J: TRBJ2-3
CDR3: CASSQMGGGQDTQYF

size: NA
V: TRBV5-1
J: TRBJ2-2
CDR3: CASSLGLVPGTGELFF

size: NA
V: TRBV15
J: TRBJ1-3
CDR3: CATSRDNSLRGNTIYF

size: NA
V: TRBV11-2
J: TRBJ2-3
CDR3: CASSLRQGATDTQYF